Sequencing of this T cell receptor beta chain was carried out in a study of blood T cells in healthy people across ages. General observations from the study: Total diversity from one million sequenced T cells was likely underestimated. Per-million-T-cell TCR beta diversity fell roughly linearly with age.

V lost 0 bases and J lost 10; bases outside the gene matches: 7. The CDR3 has 15 amino acids. Looked up from germline, CDR1 is MGHRA and CDR2 is YSYEKL. This clonotype was found a few times. Antigen: not known. Caucasian, healthy and from Russia, the donors were aged between roughly 6 and 95. Samples each yielded at least 5 micrograms of total RNA. The use of a sample-barcoded 5' primer and a J-beta primer mix characterized a second PCR of roughly 7 to 12 cycles. TCRdb re-analysed the 5' RACE reads in MiXCR, keeping a single row per CDR3 protein. The profile shows nearly 1 million distinct CDR3 sequences, approximately 50% of them singletons.

The chain recombines TRBV4-1 with TRBJ2-1, with 9 bases aligning to TRBD2. The origin of this receptor is a woman aged 55-69 years in good health. The specimen was blood. The DNA for the CDR3 is TGCGCCAGCAGCCAAGACTCTAGCGGGATTTGGGAGCAGTTCTTC. Amino acids: CASSQDSSGIWEQFF.